What follows describes a single TCR beta chain. This entry belongs to a study of response to subunit inactivated influenza vaccine. From germline, CDR1 is LGHNA and CDR2 YNFKEQ. V trimming: 2 bases; J trimming: 5 bases; junction bases outside the gene matches: 12. CDR3 size: 19 residues. TCRdb reanalysed the RT-PCR reads using MiXCR and keeps one entry per CDR3 protein. The sample includes roughly 710,000 distinct CDR3 sequences, around 13% of them seen just once. This clonotype was sampled from a man between 45 and 60 years old who received an inactivated influenza vaccine. The chain combines TRBV4-2 with TRBJ2-1, with 13 bases identical to TRBD2. The starting material was PBMCs from blood, obtained around 15 days before vaccination. CDR3 region: CASSQSRSGTSGANNEQFF. The CDR3 DNA follows: TGTGCCAGCAGCCAAAGCCGATCCGGGACTAGCGGGGCTAACAATGAGCAGTTCTTC.